This TCR beta chain was captured in a study of control samples from healthy donors and cancer patients. Generated by immunoSEQ multiplex PCR, the TCRdb table keeps only in-frame clones and is missing some. The sample carries around 100,000 clones, around 92% recorded once. This TCR came from a woman aged 18 to 35 in good health. The sequenced sample consisted of blood.

CDR3 region: CASGTPNTGELFF. CDR3 nucleotides: TGTGCCAGCGGGACCCCGAACACCGGGGAGCTGTTTTTT. The V and J genes are TRBV2 and TRBJ2-2; D may match TRBD1 or TRBD2 (5 bases each). V lost 8 bases, J lost 0 bases, and 7 bases lay in between. CDR1 and CDR2 (germline): SNHLY, FYNNEI. The CDR3 extends over 13 amino acids.